This T cell receptor beta chain comes out of a study of cytomegalovirus exposure and HLA in healthy donors. Use of 60 Vbeta and 13 Jbeta primers characterized the PCR. The authors' processing: A later analysis tallied about 80 million unique TCR beta chains, 10 million to 12 million of them shared. Only in-frame clones appear in the TCRdb table, and some are missing; sequencing was by immunoSEQ multiplex PCR. V and J calls and clone size come straight from that table; D and trimming were deduced from the DNA. This sample has about 140,000 clones; 80% to 85% occur once, and the top ten carry roughly 1.2%. Looked up from germline, CDR1 is KGHSH and CDR2 is LQKENI. The V gene end was trimmed by 4 bases and the J gene end by 4 bases; junction bases not matched to a gene: 13. The CDR3 length is 17 residues.

The chain has TRBV18 and TRBJ1-1, with 9 bases fitting TRBD1. This receptor was taken from a female donor in good health and CMV-seronegative. The sequenced sample was PBMCs. CDR3 nucleotides: TGTGCCAGCTCACTCGGGACAGGGAGAAATAGTGGCACTGAAGCTTTCTTT. Protein: CASSLGTGRNSGTEAFF.